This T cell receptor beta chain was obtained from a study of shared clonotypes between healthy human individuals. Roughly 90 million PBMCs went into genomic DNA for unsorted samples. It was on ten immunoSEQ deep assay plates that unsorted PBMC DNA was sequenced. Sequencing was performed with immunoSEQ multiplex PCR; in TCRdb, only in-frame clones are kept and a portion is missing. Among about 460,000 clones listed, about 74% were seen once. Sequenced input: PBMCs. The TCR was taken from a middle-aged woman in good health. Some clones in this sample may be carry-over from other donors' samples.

The CDR3: CASKGTGASYGYTF. The CDR3 DNA reads TGTGCCAGCAAGGGTACAGGTGCTTCCTATGGCTACACCTTC. The V gene is TRBV27, the J gene TRBJ1-2; D is perhaps TRBD1 (5 bases). V lost 7 bases, J lost 4 bases, and 16 bases lay in between. The CDR3 runs 14 residues. Per the germline V gene, CDR1 is MNHEY and CDR2 is SMNVEV (reference sequence).